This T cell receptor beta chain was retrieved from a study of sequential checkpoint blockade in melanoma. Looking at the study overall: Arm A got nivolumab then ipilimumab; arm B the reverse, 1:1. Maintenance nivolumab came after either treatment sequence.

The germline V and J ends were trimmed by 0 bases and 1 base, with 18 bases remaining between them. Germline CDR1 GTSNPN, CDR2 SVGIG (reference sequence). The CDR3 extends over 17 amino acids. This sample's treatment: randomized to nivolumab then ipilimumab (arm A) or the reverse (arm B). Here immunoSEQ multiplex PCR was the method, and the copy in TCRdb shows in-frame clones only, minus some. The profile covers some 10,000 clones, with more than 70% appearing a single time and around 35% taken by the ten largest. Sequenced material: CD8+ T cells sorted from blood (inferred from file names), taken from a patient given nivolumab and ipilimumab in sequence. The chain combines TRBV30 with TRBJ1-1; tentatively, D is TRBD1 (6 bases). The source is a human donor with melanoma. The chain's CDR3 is CAWSVSFGGGWNTEAFF. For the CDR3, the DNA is TGTGCCTGGAGTGTCAGCTTTGGGGGGGGCTGGAACACTGAAGCTTTCTTT.